The 21 T cell receptor beta chains below come from one sample, sequenced in a study of T cells in Graves' hyperthyroidism and ophthalmopathy. RNA transcripts yielded amplified TCR beta CDR3 regions. HTBI primers were the set used in a first-round RT-PCR of the TCR CDR3. TCRdb recomputed calls from the multiplex PCR reads with MiXCR, one row per CDR3 protein. The repertoire holds about 350,000 distinct CDR3 sequences, with 12% to 15% as singletons. The sequencing sample was made of blood. The receptors shown here come from a woman aged 40 to 50 with Graves' ophthalmopathy.

This clonotype appeared many times. CDR3 in amino acids: CSAGDDGADTQYF. CDR3 sequence (DNA): TGCAGTGCTGGTGATGATGGGGCAGATACGCAGTATTTT. V and J are TRBV20-1 and TRBJ2-3; D gene ambiguous. V was clipped by 5 bases and J by 4 bases, with 13 bases between them. The CDR3 has 13 amino acids. Germline assignment: CDR1 DFQATT and CDR2 SNEGSKA (reference sequence).

This chain joins TRBV11-2 and TRBJ1-2, with 8 nucleotides matching TRBD1. Trimming removed 4 bases from V and 6 bases from J; junction bases left unmatched: 7. This CDR3 has 14 amino acids. Germline CDR1 is SGHAT and CDR2 is FQNNGV. CDR3 bases: TGTGCCAGCAGCTCCCGACAGGGGCGAGATGGCTACACCTTC. Translation: CASSSRQGRDGYTF.

The V gene is TRBV9, the J gene TRBJ2-1, with D unresolved. Germline V gives CDR1 SGDLS, CDR2 YYNGEE. V lost 6 bases to trimming and J lost 1 base, with 14 bases between them. The CDR3 extends over 15 amino acids. The CDR3 loop is CASTPFGESYNEQFF. In nucleotides, the CDR3 is TGTGCCAGCACCCCGTTCGGAGAGTCCTACAATGAGCAGTTCTTC.

This clonotype was counted many times. The chain joins TRBV27 to TRBJ2-5; D is possibly TRBD2 (5 bases). Germline loops: CDR1 MNHEY, CDR2 SMNVEV (reference sequence). There are 14 residues in the CDR3. V gave up 4 bases and J gave up 4 bases, with 13 bases separating them. CDR3 sequence reads: CASSSGRELETQYF. CDR3 coding DNA: TGTGCCAGCAGTTCCGGACGGGAATTAGAGACCCAGTACTTC.

This clonotype came up many times. This sequence joins TRBV18 and TRBJ1-2, with 7 bases matching TRBD1. The CDR3 totals 14 residues. Germline V gives CDR1 KGHSH, CDR2 LQKENI. The ends lost 3 bases at V and 2 bases at J; junction bases unmatched: 3. The CDR3 DNA reads TGTGCCAGCTCACCCCAACAGGGGAACTATGGCTACACCTTC. Translating gives CASSPQQGNYGYTF.

This clonotype appeared a few times. The chain links TRBV20-1 to TRBJ2-6, with D possibly being TRBD1 (5 bases). The V end was cut by 5 bases, the J end by 2 bases, with 13 bases between. In germline, CDR1 is DFQATT, CDR2 SNEGSKA (reference sequence). The CDR3 is 15 amino acids. The CDR3 is CSASPGITGANVLTF. The CDR3 DNA sequence: TGCAGTGCTTCTCCAGGGATTACTGGGGCCAACGTCCTGACTTTC.

This clonotype was detected once. The chain couples TRBV3-1 to TRBJ2-5; maybe TRBD2 (6 bases). V lost 0 bases, J lost 9 bases, and 20 bases lay in between. Germline values: CDR1 LGHDT, CDR2 YNNKEL (reference sequence). This CDR3 is built from 16 residues. In DNA form, the CDR3 reads TGTGCCAGCAGCCAAGATAGAGCGGGTCTCGATGGGGCCCAGTACTTC. It codes for CASSQDRAGLDGAQYF.

The chain employs TRBV11-2 and TRBJ1-6; tentative D call: TRBD1 (6 bases). V lost 1 base and J 7 bases, leaving 14 bases between the germline ends. The CDR3 loop spans 16 amino acids. The V gene's germline CDR1 is SGHAT and CDR2 FQNNGV. In DNA form, the CDR3 reads TGTGCCAGCAGCTTAGCGGCAGGGGCTGGCAATTCACCCCTCCACTTT. Amino acid sequence: CASSLAAGAGNSPLHF. Full variable domain (rest looked up from reference TRBV11-2 and TRBJ1-6): EAGVAQSPRYKIIEKRQSVAFWCNPISGHATLYWYQQILGQGPKLLIQFQNNGVVDDSQLPKDRFSAERLKGVDSTLKIQPAKLEDSAVYLCASSLAAGAGNSPLHFGNGTRLTVT.

This clonotype was counted ten times or more. The chain links TRBV20-1 to TRBJ2-5; the D is unclear. Germline V gene data show CDR1 as DFQATT and CDR2 as SNEGSKA (reference sequence). The CDR3 consists of 13 residues. The V and J ends lost 3 bases and 0 bases respectively, with 8 bases between them. The CDR3: CSARIEYQETQYF. CDR3 nucleotide sequence: TGCAGTGCTAGGATCGAATACCAAGAGACCCAGTACTTC.

The gene calls are TRBV9 and TRBJ2-1, with TRBD1 matching over 10 bases. After removal of 3 bases from V and 9 bases from J, the junction contained 12 bases not matched to a gene. This CDR3 comprises 16 residues. The germline V gene has CDR1 SGDLS and CDR2 YYNGEE. The CDR3 loop is CASSATYGTGVTEQFF. Here the CDR3 DNA reads TGTGCCAGCAGCGCGACTTACGGGACAGGGGTTACTGAGCAGTTCTTC.

This clonotype was seen only a few times. DNA for the CDR3: TGTGCCAGCAGCCAAGACCGGCGCCTAGAGCGGAGATTTAACACCGGGGAGCTGTTTTTT. Translated, it gives CASSQDRRLERRFNTGELFF. The chain combines TRBV14 with TRBJ2-2; a weak D match, TRBD2 (5 bases). CDR3 size: 20 residues. The germline V and J ends were trimmed by 0 bases and 2 bases, with 22 bases remaining between them. Germline V gene lookup returns CDR1 SGHDN and CDR2 FVKESK.

This clonotype was seen ten or more times. Here the CDR3 reads CASSYPDSNYGYTF. The CDR3 DNA sequence: TGTGCCAGCAGTTACCCGGACTCTAACTATGGCTACACCTTC. This chain joins TRBV6-6 and TRBJ1-2; no definite D call. CDR3 length: 14 amino acids. V was trimmed by 2 bases and J by 0 bases, leaving 7 bases between them. The germline V gene has CDR1 MNHNY and CDR2 SVGAGI (reference sequence).

This clonotype was seen many times. V gene TRBV20-1 combines with J gene TRBJ2-2; the match to TRBD2 covers 8 bases. The V and J ends lost 4 bases and 6 bases, in that order; junction bases with no gene match: 10. This CDR3 comprises 15 residues. CDR1 is DFQATT and CDR2 is SNEGSKA in the germline V gene (reference sequence). For the CDR3, the DNA is TGCAGTGCTATTCATAGCGGGAATAGCGCCGGGGAGCTGTTTTTT. It yields the protein CSAIHSGNSAGELFF.

The genes are TRBV14 and TRBJ1-1; 9 bases map to TRBD1. In germline, CDR1 is SGHDN, CDR2 FVKESK. The V gene end was trimmed by 2 bases and the J gene end by 7 bases; junction bases not matched to a gene: 8. This CDR3 region has 15 residues. In DNA form, the CDR3 reads TGTGCCAGCAGCCAACCGGGACAGGGAACCTTTGAAGCTTTCTTT. Protein product: CASSQPGQGTFEAFF.

This clonotype was counted only a few times. This sequence joins TRBV27 and TRBJ1-6; no clear D gene. V was cut by 6 bases and J by 11 bases, with 17 bases left in between. CDR1 and CDR2 (germline): MNHEY, SMNVEV (reference sequence). The CDR3 runs to 14 residues. CDR3 loop: CASSLGGRLAPLHF. The CDR3 DNA reads TGTGCCAGCAGCCTCGGCGGTCGACTGGCACCCCTCCACTTT.

There are many counts of this clonotype. The chain recombines TRBV5-8 with TRBJ2-3, with TRBD2 as a possible D gene (6 bases). V was clipped by 3 bases and J by 0 bases, with 11 bases between them. The length of the CDR3 is 15 residues. Per the germline V gene, CDR1 is SGHTS and CDR2 is YDEGEE. The chain's CDR3 is CASSSKRVSTDTQYF. CDR3 sequence (DNA): TGTGCCAGCAGCTCAAAGCGGGTTAGCACAGATACGCAGTATTTT. The full variable domain, completed using reference TRBV5-8 and TRBJ2-3, is EAGVTQSPTHLIKTRGQQATLRCSPISGHTSVYWYQQALGLGLQFLLWYDEGEERNRGNFPPRFSGRQFPNYSSELNVNALELEDSALYLCASSSKRVSTDTQYFGPGTRLTVL.

This clonotype was seen many times. The gene calls are TRBV28 and TRBJ2-1; TRBD2 might be the D (6 bases). Germline V gene lookup returns CDR1 MDHEN and CDR2 SYDVKM. V lost 6 bases to trimming and J lost 3 bases, with 15 bases between them. The length of the CDR3 is 15 residues. The CDR3 is CASSPGGGGYNEQFF. For the CDR3, the DNA is TGTGCCAGCAGCCCCGGGGGAGGAGGCTACAATGAGCAGTTCTTC.

In this sample, this clonotype turned up a few times. V gene TRBV30 combines with J gene TRBJ2-5, with D possibly TRBD1 on 7 matching bases. Trimming pared 1 base from V and 9 bases from J, leaving 15 bases between. The CDR3 contains 13 residues. Germline V CDR1 and CDR2: GTSNPN, SVGIG (reference sequence). CDR3 protein: CAWSEEEGAAQYF. In DNA form, the CDR3 reads TGTGCCTGGAGTGAGGAGGAGGGGGCGGCCCAGTACTTC.

As for this clonotype: A much larger clone lies one base from this, so it may be a read error. This chain links TRBV5-1 with TRBJ2-1, with D possibly called TRBD1 or TRBD2 (5 bases each). Germline V gene lookup returns CDR1 SGHRS and CDR2 YFSETQ. The CDR3 spans 19 residues. CDR3 DNA: TGCGCCAGCAGCTTGGCCCGGACAACGAATCAGGTTCTGGGGGATGAGCAGCTCTTC. It is translated as CASSLARTTNQVLGDEQLF.

This clonotype was counted a few times. The CDR3 is CSARDLGTGGQETQYF. CDR3 coding DNA: TGCAGTGCTAGAGACCTGGGGACAGGGGGCCAAGAGACCCAGTACTTC. The gene calls are TRBV20-1 and TRBJ2-5; 11 bases map to TRBD1. This CDR3 is 16 amino acids long. Trimming cost V 0 bases and J 1 base; bases outside gene matches: 4. The V gene's germline CDR1 is DFQATT and CDR2 SNEGSKA (reference sequence).

The rearrangement uses TRBV18 and TRBJ2-7; D is tentatively TRBD1 or TRBD2 (5 bases each). Germline CDR1 KGHSH, CDR2 LQKENI. Trimming pared 0 bases from V and 5 bases from J, leaving 11 bases between. There are 14 residues in the CDR3. CDR3 nucleotides: TGTGCCAGCTCACCACCTACGGGGCAGGACGAGCAGTACTTC. Translated, it gives CASSPPTGQDEQYF.